This is a list of T cell receptor beta chains from one sample in a study of blood T cells in healthy people across ages. A single record per CDR3 protein comes from TCRdb applying MiXCR to the 5' RACE reads. The repertoire holds about 970,000 distinct CDR3 sequences, with roughly 50% as singletons. Source material: blood. The source is a woman aged 55-70 years in good health. CDR3s leave out the opening cysteine and the closing phenylalanine or tryptophan. The order of the fields is clone size, V gene, D gene, CDR3 protein. The D gene is left open where the match is weak. The size field is filled for only some rows; it gives once, few, many or a size class.

.	TRBV6-5	.	ASSYSRGGVNEKLF
few	TRBV27	.	ASSLSSGFTDTQY
few	TRBV5-1	.	ASSGRPTAEKLF
.	TRBV20-1	TRBD2	SALGTLAVYNEQF
.	TRBV6-2/TRBV6-3	TRBD1	ASSTRDRRFEKLF
.	TRBV27	TRBD2	ASSETSGWYRETQY
.	TRBV27	TRBD1	ASSFGTGRSEAF
.	TRBV20-1	.	SARDFGWEETQY
.	TRBV7-3	TRBD2	ASSLISGATDTQY
.	TRBV20-1	TRBD2	SARAPGTSRQTQY
.	TRBV9	TRBD2	ASSPYPLAGTEQF